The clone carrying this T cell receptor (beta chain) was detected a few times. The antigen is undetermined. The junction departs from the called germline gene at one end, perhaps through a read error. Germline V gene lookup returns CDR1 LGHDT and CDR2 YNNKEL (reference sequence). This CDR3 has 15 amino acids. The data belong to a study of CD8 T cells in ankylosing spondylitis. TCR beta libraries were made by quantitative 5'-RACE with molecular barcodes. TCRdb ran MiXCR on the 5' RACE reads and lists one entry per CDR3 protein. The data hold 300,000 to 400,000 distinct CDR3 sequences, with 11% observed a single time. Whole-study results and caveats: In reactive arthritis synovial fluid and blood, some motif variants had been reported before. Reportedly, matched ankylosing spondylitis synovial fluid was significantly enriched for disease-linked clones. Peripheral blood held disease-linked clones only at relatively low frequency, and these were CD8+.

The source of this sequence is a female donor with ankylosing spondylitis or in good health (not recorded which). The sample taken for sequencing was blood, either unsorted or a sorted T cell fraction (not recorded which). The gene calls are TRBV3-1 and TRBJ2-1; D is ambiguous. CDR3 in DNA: TGTGCCACCAGCCAAGGCAGTCTCTCTAACAATGAGCAGTTCTTC. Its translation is CATSQGSLSNNEQFF.